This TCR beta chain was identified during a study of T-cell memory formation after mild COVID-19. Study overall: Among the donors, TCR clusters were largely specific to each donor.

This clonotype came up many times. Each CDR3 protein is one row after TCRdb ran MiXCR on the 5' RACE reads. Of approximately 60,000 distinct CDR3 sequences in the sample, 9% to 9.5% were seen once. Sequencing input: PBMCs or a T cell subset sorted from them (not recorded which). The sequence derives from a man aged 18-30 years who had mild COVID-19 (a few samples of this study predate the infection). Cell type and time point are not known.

CDR3 residues: CASSQRQGATDTQYF. The DNA for the CDR3 is TGCGCCAGCAGCCAACGCCAGGGAGCCACAGATACGCAGTATTTT. The V and J genes are TRBV4-1 and TRBJ2-3, with D perhaps TRBD1 or TRBD2 (5 bases each). Trimming pared 2 bases from V and 2 bases from J, leaving 11 bases between. Per the germline V gene, CDR1 is MGHRA and CDR2 is YSYEKL. The CDR3 contains 15 residues.